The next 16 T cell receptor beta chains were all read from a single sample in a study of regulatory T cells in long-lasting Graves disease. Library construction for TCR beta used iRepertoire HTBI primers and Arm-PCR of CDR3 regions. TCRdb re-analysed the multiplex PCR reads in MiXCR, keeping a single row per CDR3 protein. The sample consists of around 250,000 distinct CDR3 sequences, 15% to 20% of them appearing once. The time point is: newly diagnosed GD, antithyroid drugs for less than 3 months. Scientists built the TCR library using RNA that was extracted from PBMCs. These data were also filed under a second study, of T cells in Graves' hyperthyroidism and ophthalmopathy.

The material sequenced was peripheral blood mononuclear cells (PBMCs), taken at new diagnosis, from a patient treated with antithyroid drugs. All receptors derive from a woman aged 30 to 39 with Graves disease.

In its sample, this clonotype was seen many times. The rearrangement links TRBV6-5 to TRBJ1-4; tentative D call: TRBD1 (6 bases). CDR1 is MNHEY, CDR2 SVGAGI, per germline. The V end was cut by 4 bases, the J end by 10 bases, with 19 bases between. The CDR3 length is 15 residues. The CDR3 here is CASSSHTGAGGKLFF. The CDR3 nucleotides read TGTGCCAGCAGTTCCCATACGGGGGCCGGGGGAAAACTGTTTTTT.

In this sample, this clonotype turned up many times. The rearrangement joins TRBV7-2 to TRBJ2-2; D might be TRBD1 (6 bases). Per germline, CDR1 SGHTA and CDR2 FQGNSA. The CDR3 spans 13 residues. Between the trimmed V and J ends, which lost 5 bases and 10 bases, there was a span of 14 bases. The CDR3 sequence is CASSTYRALELFF. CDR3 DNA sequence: TGTGCCAGCAGCACTTACAGGGCGCTGGAGCTGTTTTTT.

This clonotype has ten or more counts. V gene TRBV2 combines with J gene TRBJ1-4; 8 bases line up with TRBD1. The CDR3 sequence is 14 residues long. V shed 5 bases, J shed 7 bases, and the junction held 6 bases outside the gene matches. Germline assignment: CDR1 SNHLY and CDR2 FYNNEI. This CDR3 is CASSLDREVEKLFF. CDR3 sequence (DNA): TGTGCCAGCAGTCTGGACAGGGAAGTTGAAAAACTGTTTTTT. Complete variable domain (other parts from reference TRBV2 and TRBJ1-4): EPEVTQTPSHQVTQMGQEVILRCVPISNHLYFYWYRQILGQKVEFLVSFYNNEISEKSEIFDDQFSVERPDGSNFTLKIRSTKLEDSAMYFCASSLDREVEKLFFGSGTQLSVL.

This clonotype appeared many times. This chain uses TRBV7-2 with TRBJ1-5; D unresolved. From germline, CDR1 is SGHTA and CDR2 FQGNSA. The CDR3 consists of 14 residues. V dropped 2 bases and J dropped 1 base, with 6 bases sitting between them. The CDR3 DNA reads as TGTGCCAGCAGCTTATTTGTGAGCAATCAGCCCCAGCATTTT. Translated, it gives CASSLFVSNQPQHF.

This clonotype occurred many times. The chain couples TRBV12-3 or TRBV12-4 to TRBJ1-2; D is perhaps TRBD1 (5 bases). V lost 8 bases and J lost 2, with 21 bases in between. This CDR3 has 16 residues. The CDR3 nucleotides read TGTGCCAGCGCAATAACAGGAAGTCTTATCAACTATGGCTACACCTTC. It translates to CASAITGSLINYGYTF.

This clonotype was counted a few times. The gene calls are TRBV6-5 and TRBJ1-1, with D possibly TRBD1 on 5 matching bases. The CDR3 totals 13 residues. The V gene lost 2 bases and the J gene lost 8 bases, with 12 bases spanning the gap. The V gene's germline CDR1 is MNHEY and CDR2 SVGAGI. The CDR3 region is CASSYGSGTEAFF. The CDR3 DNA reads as TGTGCCAGCAGTTACGGGTCAGGGACCGAAGCTTTCTTT.

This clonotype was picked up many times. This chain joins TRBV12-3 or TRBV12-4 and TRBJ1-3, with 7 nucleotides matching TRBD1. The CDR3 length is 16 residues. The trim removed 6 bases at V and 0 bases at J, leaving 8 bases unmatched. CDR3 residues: CASRSPGGSSGNTIYF. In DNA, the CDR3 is TGTGCCAGCAGATCTCCAGGGGGTAGCTCTGGAAACACCATATATTTT.

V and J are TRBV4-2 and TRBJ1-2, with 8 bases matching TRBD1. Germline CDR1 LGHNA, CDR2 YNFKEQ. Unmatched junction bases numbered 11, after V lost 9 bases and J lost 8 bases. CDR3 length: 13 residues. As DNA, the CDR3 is TGTGCCAGTATTGGGGCACAGGGGGGAGGCTACACCTTC. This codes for CASIGAQGGGYTF.

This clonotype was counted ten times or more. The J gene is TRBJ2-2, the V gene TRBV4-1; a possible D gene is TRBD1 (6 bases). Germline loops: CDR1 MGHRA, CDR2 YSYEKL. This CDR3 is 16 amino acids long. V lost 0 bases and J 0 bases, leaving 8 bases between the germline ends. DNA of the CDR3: TGCGCCAGCAGCCAAGAATCAGGGGCGAACACCGGGGAGCTGTTTTTT. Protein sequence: CASSQESGANTGELFF.

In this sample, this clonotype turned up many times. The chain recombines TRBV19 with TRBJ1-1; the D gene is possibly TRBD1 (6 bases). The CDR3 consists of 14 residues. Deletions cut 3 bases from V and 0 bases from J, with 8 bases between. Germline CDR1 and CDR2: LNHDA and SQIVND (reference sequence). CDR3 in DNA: TGTGCCAGTAGTATGCAGGGGTTGAACACTGAAGCTTTCTTT. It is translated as CASSMQGLNTEAFF.

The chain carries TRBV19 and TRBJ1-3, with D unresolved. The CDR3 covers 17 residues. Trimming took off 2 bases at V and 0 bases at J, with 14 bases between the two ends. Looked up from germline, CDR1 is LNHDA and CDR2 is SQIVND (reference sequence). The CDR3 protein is CASSIRELLASGNTIYF. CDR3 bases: TGTGCCAGTAGTATACGAGAGCTTTTAGCCTCTGGAAACACCATATATTTT.

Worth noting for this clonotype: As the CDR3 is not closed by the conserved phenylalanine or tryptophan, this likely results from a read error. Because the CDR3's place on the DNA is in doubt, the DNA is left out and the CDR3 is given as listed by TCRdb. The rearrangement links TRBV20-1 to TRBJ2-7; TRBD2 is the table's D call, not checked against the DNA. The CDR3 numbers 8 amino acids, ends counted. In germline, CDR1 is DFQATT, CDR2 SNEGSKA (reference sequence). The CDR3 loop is CSARVLAG.

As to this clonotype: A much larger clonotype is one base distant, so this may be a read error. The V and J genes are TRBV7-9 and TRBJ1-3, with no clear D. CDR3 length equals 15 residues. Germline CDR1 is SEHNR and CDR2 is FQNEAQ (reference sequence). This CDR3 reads CASSLSGSSGNTTYF. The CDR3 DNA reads TGTGCCAGCAGCTTATCGGGCAGCTCTGGAAACACCACATATTTT.

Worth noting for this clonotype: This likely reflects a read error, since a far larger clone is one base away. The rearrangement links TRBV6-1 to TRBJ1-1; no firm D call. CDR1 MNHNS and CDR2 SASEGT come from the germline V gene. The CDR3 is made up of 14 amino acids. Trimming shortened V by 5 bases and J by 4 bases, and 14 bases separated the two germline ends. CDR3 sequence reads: CASSRDSPSTEAFF. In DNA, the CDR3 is TGTGCCAGCAGTAGAGATTCCCCGAGCACTGAAGCTTTCTTT.

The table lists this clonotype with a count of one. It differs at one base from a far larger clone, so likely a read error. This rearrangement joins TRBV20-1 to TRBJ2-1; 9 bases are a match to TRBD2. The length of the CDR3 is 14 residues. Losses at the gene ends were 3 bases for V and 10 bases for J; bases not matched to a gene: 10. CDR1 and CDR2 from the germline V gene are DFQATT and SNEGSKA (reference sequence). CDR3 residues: CSARVSRGGYEQFF. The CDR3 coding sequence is TGCAGTGCTAGGGTCTCGCGGGGGGGCTACGAGCAGTTCTTC.

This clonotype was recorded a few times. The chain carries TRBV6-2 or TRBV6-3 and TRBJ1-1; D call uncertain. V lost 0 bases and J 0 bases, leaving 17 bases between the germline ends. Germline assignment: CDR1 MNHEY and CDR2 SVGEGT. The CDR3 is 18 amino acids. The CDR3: CASSYSSLRPVLNTEAFF. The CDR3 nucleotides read TGTGCCAGCAGTTACTCGAGTTTACGGCCAGTACTGAACACTGAAGCTTTCTTT.